This T cell receptor (beta chain) was identified in a study of regulatory T cells in long-lasting Graves disease. Study-level findings and limits: Patients whose Graves' disease persisted exhibited lower TCR diversity than those newly diagnosed.

According to the study, TCR beta libraries were built with iRepertoire HTBI primers and CDR3-region Arm-PCR. MiXCR was run by TCRdb on the multiplex PCR reads, yielding one entry per CDR3 protein. The data contain fewer than 450,000 distinct CDR3 sequences, 15% of them seen just once; the ten biggest clones take up approximately 7.6%. V gave up 6 bases and J gave up 5 bases; unmatched junction bases: 14. The CDR3 is made up of 18 amino acids. Germline values: CDR1 MDHEN, CDR2 SYDVKM. In this sample, this clonotype turned up a few times. Its antigen is not known. Described time point: newly diagnosed GD, antithyroid drugs for less than 3 months. After RNA was extracted from PBMCs, the TCR library was made from it. By American Thyroid Association guidelines, Graves' disease was diagnosed in the cohort. A further study also used this sample, focusing on T cells in Graves' hyperthyroidism and ophthalmopathy.

The TCR was taken from a woman between 35 and 50 years old with Graves disease. Here the sequenced sample was peripheral blood mononuclear cells (PBMCs), taken at new diagnosis, from a patient treated with antithyroid drugs. The chain recombines TRBV28 with TRBJ2-3; TRBD2 aligns across 13 bases. In nucleotides, the CDR3 is TGTGCCAGCAGGACTCTCTATACTAGCGGGAGGGCTGAAGATACGCAGTATTTT. Translation gives CASRTLYTSGRAEDTQYF.